This TCR beta chain comes out of a study of long-term antiretroviral therapy in people with HIV. This CDR3 has 15 amino acids. Germline CDR1 KGHSH, CDR2 LQKENI. V dropped 2 bases and J dropped 2 bases, with 9 bases sitting between them. At survey level, the immunoSEQ assay was run in its v3.0 version. Some clones are missing from TCRdb's copy, which holds only in-frame ones; the method was immunoSEQ multiplex PCR. The table lists tens of thousands of clones, 75% to 90% of them singletons. The input for sequencing was unsorted PBMCs, taken 0.8 years before starting antiretroviral therapy. The sequence was obtained from a young man with HIV. The chain is built from TRBV18 and TRBJ2-2; D is undetermined. The CDR3 DNA is TGTGCCAGCTCACCATCCAGTCCTAACACCGGGGAGCTGTTTTTT. The encoded protein is CASSPSSPNTGELFF.